Reported below is one T cell receptor beta chain. Its antigen is as yet unknown. The data were produced by immunoSEQ multiplex PCR, yet TCRdb's version contains in-frame clones alone and is incomplete. This table holds about 140,000 clones, approximately 92% found once. These data come from a study of T cell responses to AZD1222 COVID-19 vaccine. Whole-study context: Both about-4-week and about-12-week second-dose recipients were combined. Regarding the study as a whole: Scientists sampled the repertoires only once the peak T cell response had passed.

CDR1 and CDR2 (germline): SGHTA, FQGNSA. The CDR3 contains 11 residues. V was cut by 4 bases and J by 7 bases, with 8 bases left in between. This chain joins TRBV7-2 and TRBJ2-7; D gene ambiguous. The receptor comes from an adult in good health. Sequences were derived from peripheral blood, sampled on day 0 of AZD1222 vaccination. The CDR3 DNA reads TGTGCCAGCAGCTCCGACTCAGAGCAGTACTTC. Translating gives CASSSDSEQYF.